This T cell receptor (beta chain) was profiled in a study of control samples from healthy donors and cancer patients. This CDR3 region has 12 residues. V was pared by 6 bases and J by 14 bases, with 14 bases between. From germline, CDR1 is SGHVS and CDR2 FNYEAQ. Assay used: immunoSEQ multiplex PCR; TCRdb lists only in-frame clones, some missing. The sample consists of roughly 73,000 clones, 84% of them appearing once. This clone was counted a few times. This clonotype was sampled from a man aged 50-60 years in good health. The sample consisted of blood. The J gene is TRBJ1-6, the V gene TRBV7-6; unclear D gene. The CDR3 DNA reads TGTGCCAGCAGTAGGGAAGCGGAGACCCTCCACTTT. Its translation is CASSREAETLHF.